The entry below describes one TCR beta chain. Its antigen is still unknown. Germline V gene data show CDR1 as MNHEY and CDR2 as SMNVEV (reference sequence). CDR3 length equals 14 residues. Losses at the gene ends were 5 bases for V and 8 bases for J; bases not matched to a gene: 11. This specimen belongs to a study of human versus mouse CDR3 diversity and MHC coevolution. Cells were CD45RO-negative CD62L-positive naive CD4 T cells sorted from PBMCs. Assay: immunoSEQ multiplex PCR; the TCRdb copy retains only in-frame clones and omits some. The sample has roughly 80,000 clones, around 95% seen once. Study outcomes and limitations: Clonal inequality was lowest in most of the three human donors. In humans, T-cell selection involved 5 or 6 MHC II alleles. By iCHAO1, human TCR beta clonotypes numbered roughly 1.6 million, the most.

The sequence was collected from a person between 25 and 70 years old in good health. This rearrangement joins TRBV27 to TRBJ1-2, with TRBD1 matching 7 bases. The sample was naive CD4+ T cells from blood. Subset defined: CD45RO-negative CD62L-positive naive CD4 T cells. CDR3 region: CASSKGGASGGYTF. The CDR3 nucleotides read TGTGCCAGCAGTAAAGGGGGCGCGTCTGGCGGCTACACCTTC.